In its sample, the clone carrying this T cell receptor (beta chain) was seen many times. Its antigen is as yet unknown. This entry belongs to a study of T cells after yellow fever vaccination. Study results and caveats: The CD4 and CD8 compartments had a small share of their clonotypes in common. Within FACS-sorted repertoires, abundant clonotypes contaminating from the bulk population could be present. Subsequent to the booster, the majority of primary-vaccination clones reappeared (less than 97% CD4, 85% to 90% CD8).

TCRdb fed the 5' RACE reads into MiXCR, producing one record per CDR3 protein. The sample includes 310,000 or so distinct CDR3 sequences, around 3.9% of them seen just once. There are 13 residues in the CDR3. Trimming cost V 5 bases and J 8 bases, with 13 bases left between them. The gene calls are TRBV12-3 or TRBV12-4 and TRBJ2-1; perhaps TRBD1 as D (6 bases). Sequenced here: PBMCs, sampled on the day of the yellow fever booster vaccination. This receptor was identified in a man between 18 and 29 years old who received the YFV17D yellow fever vaccine. The CDR3 sequence is CASSPGAGDEQFF. In DNA, the CDR3 is TGTGCCAGCAGTCCAGGGGCTGGTGATGAGCAGTTCTTC.